This note documents a single T cell receptor (beta chain) sequence. This entry belongs to a study of shared clonotypes between healthy human individuals. The germline V gene has CDR1 MNHNY and CDR2 SVGAGI (reference sequence). V shed 5 bases, J shed 4 bases, and the junction held 4 bases outside the gene matches. This CDR3 is 14 amino acids long. Here immunoSEQ multiplex PCR was the method, and the copy in TCRdb shows in-frame clones only, minus some. This sample yields approximately 2.5 million clones, of which about 92% are seen a single time; under 0.15% belongs to the top ten. The chain combines TRBV6-6 with TRBJ1-4; 7 positions match TRBD1. This TCR was sampled from a young man in good health. Sample: naive CD4+ T cells sorted from blood. The sample's subset: CD45RA+ positively selected. CDR3 amino acids: CASSQQGSNEKLFF. The CDR3 region has the DNA TGTGCCAGCAGTCAACAGGGGAGTAATGAAAAACTGTTTTTT.